Given below is one T cell receptor beta chain in context. These data belong to a study of cytomegalovirus exposure and HLA in healthy donors. Primers included in the PCR were 60 Vbeta and 13 Jbeta primers. Clones were read by immunoSEQ multiplex PCR, and TCRdb kept only the in-frame ones, dropping some. Here the sample spans about 170,000 clones, around 79% being singletons. The V and J ends lost 4 bases and 3 bases respectively, with 13 bases between them. Germline CDR1 reads SGHRS; CDR2 reads YFSETQ. The CDR3 is 14 residues long. Sequenced: PBMCs. The TCR comes from a man aged 40-49 years in good health and CMV-seropositive. This chain uses TRBV5-1 with TRBJ1-1; the D gene is possibly TRBD1 (6 bases). CDR3 nucleotides: TGCGCCAGCAGCCGGGGGGGCGACGACACTGAAGCTTTCTTT. Its translation: CASSRGGDDTEAFF.